The rows below give T cell receptor beta chains drawn from one sample of a study of blood T cells in healthy people across ages. TCRdb re-called the 5' RACE reads through MiXCR, storing one row per CDR3 protein. The repertoire holds just under 900,000 distinct CDR3 sequences, with less than 35% as singletons. Input material: blood. The origin of the receptors is a woman of 80 years or more in good health. Each CDR3 is given with its conserved first and last residue. D genes are given only for firm matches. Expanded clones get a size class; other rows say once, few or many, or leave the size out.

size,V,D,J,DNA,CDR3
.,TRBV4-1,TRBD1,TRBJ2-5,TGCGCCAGCAGCCAACGTGGGACAGGGGTACGAGGGACCCAGTACTTC,CASSQRGTGVRGTQYF
many,TRBV24-1,TRBD2,TRBJ2-1,TGTGCCACCAGTGATCGGAGCGGGGGGGCCTCAAGGCAGTTCTTC,CATSDRSGGASRQFF
few,TRBV3-1,TRBD1,TRBJ1-5,TGTGCCAGCAGCCAAGGACAGGGCTACACCCGGCCCCAGCATTTT,CASSQGQGYTRPQHF
.,TRBV4-3,.,TRBJ1-5,TGCGCCAGCAGCCAGGCCGGGGAAAGCAATCAGCCCCAGCATTTT,CASSQAGESNQPQHF
once,TRBV7-2,TRBD1,TRBJ2-7,TGTGCCGGCAGCTTAGGGGCAGGGGGCGCGTCGGTACACTACGAGCAGTACTTC,CAGSLGAGGASVHYEQYF
few,TRBV7-9,.,TRBJ2-5,TGTGCCAGCAGCTTAGGGGAGGGGGGCCTGGAGACCCAGTACTTC,CASSLGEGGLETQYF
.,TRBV20-1,TRBD1,TRBJ2-5,TGCAGTGCTCCGACACTTTCTCAGGGGGCGGGAGAGACCCAGTACTTC,CSAPTLSQGAGETQYF
.,TRBV18,TRBD1,TRBJ1-2,TGTGCCAGCTCAAGGGACAGGGCGGACTACACCTTC,CASSRDRADYTF
.,TRBV6-6,TRBD1,TRBJ2-4,TGTGCCAGCAGTTACGACTTAGGGACGCAGGGGGAGCAGTACTTC,CASSYDLGTQGEQYF
many,TRBV5-1,.,TRBJ2-7,TGCGCCAGCAGCTTGGAGGGGGCCTACGAGCAGTACTTC,CASSLEGAYEQYF
many,TRBV29-1,.,TRBJ2-5,TGCAGCGTTGATGAACCGGGACGTCAAGAGACCCAGTACTTC,CSVDEPGRQETQYF
many,TRBV6-2/TRBV6-3,.,TRBJ2-7,TGTGCCAGCAGTTACTCGGGACTGAATGGGTACGAGCAGTACTTC,CASSYSGLNGYEQYF
.,TRBV10-3,.,TRBJ2-5,TGTGCTATCAGTGGGACCATGGAGACCCAGTACTTC,CAISGTMETQYF
.,TRBV2,.,TRBJ2-1,TGTGCCACCGAATTCCAGGGATCCTACAATGAGCAGTTCTTC,CATEFQGSYNEQFF
many,TRBV6-2/TRBV6-3,.,TRBJ2-5,TGTGCCAGCAGTTACTCTAGACGCCAAAAACGAGGCGTAGAGACCCAGTACTTC,CASSYSRRQKRGVETQYF